This T cell receptor beta chain was obtained from a study of cytomegalovirus exposure and HLA in healthy donors. Whole-study context: The same platform used for the 650 to 850 first-cohort repertoires was also used for the 120 validation repertoires, as a later analysis reported.

Germline loops: CDR1 SEHNR, CDR2 FQNEAQ (reference sequence). The CDR3 is 15 residues long. With V trimmed by 3 bases and J by 7 bases, 4 bases remained unmatched. Assay used: immunoSEQ multiplex PCR; TCRdb lists only in-frame clones, some missing. This table holds under 200,000 clones, under 95% found once. This receptor was identified in a young woman in good health and CMV-seropositive. This chain links TRBV7-9 with TRBJ1-6, with 9 bases that match TRBD1. Sequencing was carried out using PBMCs. CDR3 sequence: CASSLGDRENSPLHF. In DNA form, the CDR3 reads TGTGCCAGCAGCTTGGGGGACAGGGAGAATTCACCCCTCCACTTT.